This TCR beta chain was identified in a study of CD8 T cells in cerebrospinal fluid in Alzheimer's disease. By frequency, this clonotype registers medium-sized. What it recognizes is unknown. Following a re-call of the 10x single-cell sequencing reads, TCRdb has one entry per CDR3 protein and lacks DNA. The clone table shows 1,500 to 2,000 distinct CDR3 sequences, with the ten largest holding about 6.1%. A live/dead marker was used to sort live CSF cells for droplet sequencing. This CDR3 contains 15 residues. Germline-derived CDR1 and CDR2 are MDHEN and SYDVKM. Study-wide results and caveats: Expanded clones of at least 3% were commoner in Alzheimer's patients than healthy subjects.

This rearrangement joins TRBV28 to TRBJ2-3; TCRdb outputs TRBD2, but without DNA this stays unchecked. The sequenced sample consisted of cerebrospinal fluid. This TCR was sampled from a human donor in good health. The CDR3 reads CASNGAAGGPDTQYF.